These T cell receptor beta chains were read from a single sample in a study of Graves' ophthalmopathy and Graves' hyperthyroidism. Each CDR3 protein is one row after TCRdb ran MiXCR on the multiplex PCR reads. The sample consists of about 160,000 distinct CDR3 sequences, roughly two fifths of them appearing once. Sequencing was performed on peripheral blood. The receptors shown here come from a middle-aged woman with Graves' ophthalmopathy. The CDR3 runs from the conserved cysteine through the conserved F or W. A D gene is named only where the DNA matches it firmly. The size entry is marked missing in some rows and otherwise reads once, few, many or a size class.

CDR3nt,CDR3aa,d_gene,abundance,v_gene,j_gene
TGTGCCAGCAGCTCGCTATTGGACAGCTTAGAGACCCAGTACTTC,CASSSLLDSLETQYF,.,many,TRBV11-2,TRBJ2-5
TGTGCCAGCAGTGAAGTGGTAGCGGGAACCTACGAGCAGTACTTC,CASSEVVAGTYEQYF,TRBD2,.,TRBV6-1,TRBJ2-7
TGTGCCAGCAGCTTAGAGCCTTCCCAGGGGGTAACCCAGTACTTC,CASSLEPSQGVTQYF,TRBD1,many,TRBV7-2,TRBJ2-5
TGCGCCAGCAGCCCGGACAGGCAAGAGACCCAGTACTTC,CASSPDRQETQYF,TRBD1,many,TRBV5-1,TRBJ2-5
TGTGCCAGCAGCCAGGACAGCCGGGGGAACACTGAAGCTTTCTTT,CASSQDSRGNTEAFF,.,many,TRBV12-3/TRBV12-4,TRBJ1-1
TGTGCCAGCAGTTACCCATTAGACGGGGGACCCGCTTTCTTT,CASSYPLDGGPAFF,.,.,TRBV6-2/TRBV6-3,TRBJ1-1
TGTGCCAGCAACTCAATAGGGATAGCCAAAAACATTCAGTACTTC,CASNSIGIAKNIQYF,.,many,TRBV13,TRBJ2-4
TGTGCCAGCAGCCAGAGGCCCAGTGAAAACACTGAAGCTTTCTTT,CASSQRPSENTEAFF,.,.,TRBV12-3/TRBV12-4,TRBJ1-1
TGTGCCATCAGGGACAGGGGTCATCAGCCCCAGCATTTT,CAIRDRGHQPQHF,TRBD1,many,TRBV10-3,TRBJ1-5
TGCAGCGTTGATAAAGGACCGTCCTACGAGCAGTACTTC,CSVDKGPSYEQYF,.,many,TRBV29-1,TRBJ2-7
TGTGCCAGCAGCCGCCCTCGTAGCGGGATAGAGACCCAGTACTTC,CASSRPRSGIETQYF,TRBD2,.,TRBV7-2,TRBJ2-5
TGTGCCAGCAGTTTCTACTTTGTGGGACAAGAGACCCAGTACTTC,CASSFYFVGQETQYF,.,many,TRBV28,TRBJ2-5
TGTGCCAGCAGTAGGCCAGGGGGGTCTGAAGCTTTCTTT,CASSRPGGSEAFF,TRBD1,many,TRBV28,TRBJ1-1
TGTGCCAGCAGTCGGTGGGGGCAGGAGACCCAGTACTTC,CASSRWGQETQYF,.,many,TRBV9,TRBJ2-5
TGTGCCAGCTCCGGGCGGTACTCTGGAAACACCATATATTTT,CASSGRYSGNTIYF,.,.,TRBV28,TRBJ1-3
TGTGCCAGCAGCACCGGGACAGGGTCCCACGAGCAGTACTTC,CASSTGTGSHEQYF,TRBD1,.,TRBV7-8,TRBJ2-7
TGTGCCAGCAGTTATGGTGTAAGAGGGAACACTGAAGCTTTCTTT,CASSYGVRGNTEAFF,.,many,TRBV6-5,TRBJ1-1
TGTGCCAGCGACAGAAACACCGGGGAGCTGTTTTTT,CASDRNTGELFF,.,.,TRBV6-2/TRBV6-3,TRBJ2-2
TGTGCCAGCAGTTTGTCGGGACAGCAAGAGACCCAGTACTTC,CASSLSGQQETQYF,TRBD1,few,TRBV12-3/TRBV12-4,TRBJ2-5
TGTGCCAGTACCCATGGAGCACAGGGATCCGGCTATGGCTACACCTTC,CASTHGAQGSGYGYTF,.,.,TRBV19,TRBJ1-2
TGTGCCAGCATAAATTTTCCAGACCAAGAGACCCAGTACTTC,CASINFPDQETQYF,.,.,TRBV6-4,TRBJ2-5
TGTGCCAGCAGCTCAGACAGCCTAGGTTACGAGCAGTACTTC,CASSSDSLGYEQYF,.,many,TRBV7-2,TRBJ2-7
TGTGCCAGTAGTATTAAGGGTGATGGGACGTTTTATGGCTACACCTTC,CASSIKGDGTFYGYTF,.,few,TRBV19,TRBJ1-2
TGTGCCAGCAGTGCTATGGACCAACTAGGCTACGAGCAGTACTTC,CASSAMDQLGYEQYF,.,.,TRBV25-1,TRBJ2-7
TGTGCCAGCAGTGTTGGAGGGGTCACTGAAGCTTTCTTT,CASSVGGVTEAFF,.,many,TRBV27,TRBJ1-1
TGTGCCAGCAGTGCCACCTTTGGGAACACTGAAGCTTTCTTT,CASSATFGNTEAFF,.,many,TRBV12-3/TRBV12-4,TRBJ1-1
TGTGCCAGCAAGCCGCTTCCAGGGGAATTAGAGACCCAGTACTTC,CASKPLPGELETQYF,.,many,TRBV27,TRBJ2-5
TGTGCCTGGAGTGACCAAGGCTTTGGCACTGAAGCTTTCTTT,CAWSDQGFGTEAFF,.,many,TRBV30,TRBJ1-1
TGTGCCAGCAGTTTCGCCCCGGGACACCACAATCAGCCCCAGCATTTT,CASSFAPGHHNQPQHF,.,.,TRBV12-3/TRBV12-4,TRBJ1-5
TGTGCCAGCAGCTTAGCGACAGGGGTAGGCAATCAGCCCCAGCATTTT,CASSLATGVGNQPQHF,TRBD1,.,TRBV7-2,TRBJ1-5
TGTGCCAGCGACAGGGGGTCTCAGCCCCAGCATTTT,CASDRGSQPQHF,TRBD1,many,TRBV6-5,TRBJ1-5
TGCGCCAGCACGGGACAGTGGAACTATGGCTACACCTTC,CASTGQWNYGYTF,TRBD1,many,TRBV5-1,TRBJ1-2
TGTGCCACCAGCAGAGAACAGGTGGCGAGCCGAGGCTACACCTTC,CATSREQVASRGYTF,.,many,TRBV15,TRBJ1-2
TGTGCCTGGAGCCGCTACTCTGGGGCCAACGTCCTGACTTTC,CAWSRYSGANVLTF,.,many,TRBV30,TRBJ2-6
TGTGCCGGCATCAGGGGCCCAACGAACACCAGGGAGCTGTTTTTT,CAGIRGPTNTRELFF,.,.,TRBV30,TRBJ2-2
TGCAGTGCTAGTACAGCATACGAGCAGTACTTC,CSASTAYEQYF,.,.,TRBV20-1,TRBJ2-7
TGTGCCAGCAGTTTGCAGGGGCGCGAGCAGTACTTC,CASSLQGREQYF,.,once,TRBV28,TRBJ2-7
TGTGCCAGCAGCTTATTGTCTAGCGCCGACTACGAGCAGTACTTC,CASSLLSSADYEQYF,.,.,TRBV13,TRBJ2-7
TGTGCCAGCAGTTACTCGGGACCGCAGGGTTCACCCCTCCACTTT,CASSYSGPQGSPLHF,.,many,TRBV6-5,TRBJ1-6
TGTGCCAGCAGTTTTTCCGGGGAGTACGAGCAGTACTTC,CASSFSGEYEQYF,.,many,TRBV27,TRBJ2-7
TGTGCCAGCACCGATGGGACTAGCGCCGACCAAGAGACCCAGTACTTC,CASTDGTSADQETQYF,TRBD2,.,TRBV6-1,TRBJ2-5
TGTGCCAGCAGTGCGAACAAGGGGGCCTCCTACGAGCAGTACTTC,CASSANKGASYEQYF,TRBD1,many,TRBV6-2/TRBV6-3,TRBJ2-7
TGTGCCAGCAGTCAACAGGCGAACACTGAAGCTTTCTTT,CASSQQANTEAFF,.,many,TRBV6-1,TRBJ1-1
TGTGCCAGCCACTCCCGTGGGGGCAAGGGGAACTATGGCTACACCTTC,CASHSRGGKGNYGYTF,.,many,TRBV11-2,TRBJ1-2
TGTGCCAGCAGTGAAATCCCTAGCGGGGGAACCTACGAGCAGTACTTC,CASSEIPSGGTYEQYF,TRBD2,many,TRBV6-1,TRBJ2-7
TGTGCCAGCAGCTTAGTGGGACGCCGCTACGAGCAGTACTTC,CASSLVGRRYEQYF,.,many,TRBV7-2,TRBJ2-7